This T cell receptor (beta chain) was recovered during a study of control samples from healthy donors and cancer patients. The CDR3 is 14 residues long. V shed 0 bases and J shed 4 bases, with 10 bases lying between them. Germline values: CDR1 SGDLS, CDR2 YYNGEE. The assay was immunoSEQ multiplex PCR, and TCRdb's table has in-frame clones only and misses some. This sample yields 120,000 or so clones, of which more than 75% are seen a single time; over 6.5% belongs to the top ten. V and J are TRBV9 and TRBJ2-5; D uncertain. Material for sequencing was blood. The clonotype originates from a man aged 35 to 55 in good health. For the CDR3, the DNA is TGTGCCAGCAGCGTAGCTGATGGGCGAGAGACCCAGTACTTC. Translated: CASSVADGRETQYF.